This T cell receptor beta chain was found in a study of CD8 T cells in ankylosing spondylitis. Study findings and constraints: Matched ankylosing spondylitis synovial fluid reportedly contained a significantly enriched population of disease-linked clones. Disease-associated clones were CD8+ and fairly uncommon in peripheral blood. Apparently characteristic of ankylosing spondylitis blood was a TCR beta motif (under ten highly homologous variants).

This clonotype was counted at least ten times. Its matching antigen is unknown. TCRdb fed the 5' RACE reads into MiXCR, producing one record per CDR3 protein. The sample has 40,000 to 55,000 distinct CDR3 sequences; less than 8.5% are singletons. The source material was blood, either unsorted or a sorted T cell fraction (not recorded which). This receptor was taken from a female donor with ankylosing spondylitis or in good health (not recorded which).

This CDR3 reads CASSSTAKGDTQYF. CDR3 DNA sequence: TGCGCCAGCAGCTCCACTGCGAAAGGGGATACGCAGTATTTT. The rearrangement joins TRBV5-1 to TRBJ2-3; D gene ambiguous. The CDR3 has 14 amino acids. Germline CDR1 is SGHRS and CDR2 is YFSETQ. Trimming pared 3 bases from V and 6 bases from J, leaving 14 bases between.